This TCR beta chain was observed in a study of T cells in Graves' hyperthyroidism and ophthalmopathy. Turning to the study itself: Peripheral blood collection took place at initial diagnosis, before any treatment. Points from the study as a whole: Appearing also in blood were most of the thyroid clonotypes expanded above 0.001. The model anticipated ophthalmopathy a median about six months pre-onset.

This clonotype showed up many times. The antigen is unknown. V shed 11 bases, J shed 2 bases, and the junction held 7 bases outside the gene matches. CDR1 SNHLY and CDR2 FYNNEI come from the germline V gene. CDR3 length: 14 residues. Graves' hyperthyroidism without ophthalmopathy progression within 18 months was termed stable. Regions amplified from RNA transcripts were the TCR beta CDR3 regions. Using the HTBI primer set, a first-round RT-PCR was run on the TCR CDR3. TCRdb fed the multiplex PCR reads into MiXCR, producing one record per CDR3 protein. The repertoire holds over 450,000 distinct CDR3 sequences, with roughly 14% as singletons.

This chain uses TRBV2 with TRBJ2-5, with 11 positions matching TRBD1. The sequence came from a woman between 18 and 30 years old with Graves' hyperthyroidism. The sequencing input was blood. The CDR3 spells CARGQGAAQETQYF. CDR3 nucleotide sequence: TGTGCCCGCGGACAGGGGGCGGCTCAAGAGACCCAGTACTTC.